These 17 T cell receptor beta chains originate from one sample sequenced in a study of T cells in Graves' hyperthyroidism and ophthalmopathy. TCR beta CDR3 regions were amplified from RNA. With the HTBI primer set, the TCR CDR3 went through a first round of RT-PCR. TCRdb passed the multiplex PCR reads through MiXCR, listing each CDR3 protein once. The table lists more than 500,000 distinct CDR3 sequences, 40% to 55% of them singletons. The specimen was peripheral blood or thyroid tissue (not recorded which). These TCRs come from an adult woman with Graves' disease, either hyperthyroidism or ophthalmopathy (not recorded which).

Here the CDR3 reads CASSESRPAKEQYF. The DNA for the CDR3 is TGCGCCAGCAGTGAGTCGAGGCCGGCGAAAGAGCAGTACTTC. V is TRBV10-1 and J is TRBJ2-7; no clear D gene. The germline V gene encodes CDR1 WNHNN and CDR2 SYGVQD (reference sequence). Trimming shortened V by 0 bases and J by 7 bases, and 13 bases separated the two germline ends. The CDR3 spans 14 residues.

Details on this clonotype: One end of the junction is discordant with germline, which a read error may explain. J is TRBJ2-7 and V is TRBV7-2; D is perhaps TRBD1 (6 bases). Germline V gene lookup returns CDR1 SGHTA and CDR2 FQGNSA. There are 12 residues in the CDR3. The CDR3 spells CANSQQGYEQYF. The CDR3 DNA sequence: TGTGCCAACAGCCAACAGGGTTACGAGCAGTACTTC.

The rearrangement uses TRBV19 and TRBJ1-5; 7 bases match TRBD1. The ends lost 7 bases at V and 3 bases at J; junction bases unmatched: 9. The CDR3 contains 15 residues. From germline, CDR1 is LNHDA and CDR2 SQIVND (reference sequence). CDR3 amino acids: CASIADREINQPQHF. The CDR3 DNA sequence: TGTGCCAGTATCGCAGACAGGGAAATCAATCAGCCCCAGCATTTT.

J is TRBJ2-7 and V is TRBV7-7; D unclear. Trimming cost V 6 bases and J 1 base, with 10 bases left between them. In germline, CDR1 is SSHAT, CDR2 FNYEAQ (reference sequence). This CDR3 comprises 13 residues. CDR3 nucleotide sequence: TGTGCCAGCAGTTACCCCGAGTCCTACGAGCAGTACTTC. Translating it yields CASSYPESYEQYF.

This clonotype was observed a few times. The chain couples TRBV29-1 to TRBJ2-7; TRBD1 matches at 7 bases. The V gene end was trimmed by 1 base and the J gene end by 0 bases; junction bases not matched to a gene: 6. This CDR3 region has 15 residues. CDR1 is SQVTM, CDR2 ANQGSEA, per germline. The CDR3 coding sequence is TGCAGCGTTGAAGTAGGGGGCTTTGTCTCCTACGAGCAGTACTTC. Translation gives CSVEVGGFVSYEQYF.

This clonotype was counted only a few times. The junction shows a germline mismatch at one end, possibly a read error. The chain combines TRBV9 with TRBJ2-5, with D perhaps assigned TRBD1 or TRBD2 (5 bases each). CDR3 length equals 14 residues. Germline V lookup: CDR1 SGDLS, CDR2 YYNGEE. CDR3 sequence (DNA): TGTACCAGCAGAGGGGCAGGACGCCAAGAGACCCAGTACTTC. Translation: CTSRGAGRQETQYF. Supplemented by reference TRBV9 and TRBJ2-5, the full variable domain reads DSGVTQTPKHLITATGQRVTLRCSPRSGDLSVYWYQQSLDQGLQFLIQYYNGEERAKGNILERFSAQQFPDLHSELNLSSLELGDSALYFCTSRGAGRQETQYFGPGTRLLVL.

This rearrangement joins TRBV10-3 to TRBJ1-2, with TRBD1 matching 8 bases. V gave up 4 bases and J gave up 2 bases; unmatched junction bases: 3. The CDR3 is made up of 14 amino acids. Germline assignment: CDR1 ENHRY and CDR2 SYGVKD. In DNA, the CDR3 is TGTGCCATCAGTGGGACAGGGACCAACTATGGCTACACCTTC. This sequence encodes CAISGTGTNYGYTF.

The CDR3 sequence is CASRWGEWNYEQYF. In nucleotides, the CDR3 is TGTGCCAGCAGGTGGGGGGAGTGGAACTACGAGCAGTACTTC. V and J are TRBV7-9 and TRBJ2-7, with TRBD2 as a possible D gene (6 bases). The CDR3 runs to 14 residues. V shed 6 bases and J shed 3 bases, with 15 bases lying between them. CDR1 and CDR2 from the germline V gene are SEHNR and FQNEAQ (reference sequence).

This clonotype appeared a few times. The CDR3 spells CASSYSSGSRETQYF. For the CDR3, the DNA is TGTGCCAGCAGTTACTCTAGTGGGAGCAGAGAGACCCAGTACTTC. The chain employs TRBV6-5 and TRBJ2-5, with D perhaps TRBD2 (5 bases). CDR1 MNHEY and CDR2 SVGAGI come from the germline V gene. This CDR3 has 15 amino acids. The V and J ends lost 0 bases and 4 bases respectively, with 12 bases between them.

This clonotype came up many times. The chain has TRBV20-1 and TRBJ1-4; TRBD1 aligns across 8 bases. The germline V gene encodes CDR1 DFQATT and CDR2 SNEGSKA (reference sequence). This CDR3 is 13 amino acids long. The V segment lost 6 bases and the J segment 7 bases; nucleotides outside the gene matches: 7. CDR3 in amino acids: CSANQGASEKLFF. CDR3 sequence (DNA): TGCAGTGCCAATCAGGGGGCGAGTGAAAAACTGTTTTTT.

The chain employs TRBV9 and TRBJ2-3; tentative D call: TRBD2 (5 bases). The CDR3 runs to 16 residues. Germline V gene data show CDR1 as SGDLS and CDR2 as YYNGEE. V was shortened by 4 bases and J by 2 bases, with 17 bases between the two germline ends. The CDR3 here is CASSPLGSGFTDTQYF. The CDR3 nucleotides read TGTGCCAGCAGCCCATTGGGGAGCGGCTTCACAGATACGCAGTATTTT.

This clonotype was counted only a few times. The rearrangement joins TRBV5-1 to TRBJ1-1; D not certain. Germline V gene sequence: CDR1 SGHRS, CDR2 YFSETQ. This CDR3 contains 13 residues. The germline V and J ends were trimmed by 3 bases and 6 bases, with 12 bases remaining between them. In DNA form, the CDR3 reads TGCGCCAGCAGCTGGGCAGGAACGTCTGAAGCTTTCTTT. This gives the protein CASSWAGTSEAFF.

This clonotype was detected a few times. CDR3 DNA: TGCAGTGCTAGTCTTGTGGGAGAGACCCAGTACTTC. Translation: CSASLVGETQYF. The V gene is TRBV20-1, the J gene TRBJ2-5; D is unclear. V gave up 3 bases and J gave up 4 bases, with 9 bases separating them. The CDR3 is made up of 12 amino acids. Germline-derived CDR1 and CDR2 are DFQATT and SNEGSKA (reference sequence).

The genes are TRBV11-2 and TRBJ2-7; D might be TRBD1 (5 bases). The CDR3 has 14 residues. Per germline, CDR1 SGHAT and CDR2 FQNNGV. V lost 0 bases to trimming and J lost 5 bases, with 11 bases between them. The CDR3 loop is CASSLDRVNNEQYF. As DNA, the CDR3 is TGTGCCAGCAGCTTAGACAGGGTAAACAACGAGCAGTACTTC. Drawing the rest from reference TRBV11-2 and TRBJ2-7, the complete variable domain is EAGVAQSPRYKIIEKRQSVAFWCNPISGHATLYWYQQILGQGPKLLIQFQNNGVVDDSQLPKDRFSAERLKGVDSTLKIQPAKLEDSAVYLCASSLDRVNNEQYFGPGTRLTVT.

Many counts were recorded for this clonotype. This sequence joins TRBV10-3 and TRBJ1-2; no reliable D call. The CDR3 loop spans 13 amino acids. Germline lookup yields CDR1 ENHRY and CDR2 SYGVKD. V shed 3 bases and J shed 7 bases, with 12 bases lying between them. CDR3 nucleotide sequence: TGTGCCATCAGTGATGAGGGTTTTGGTGGCTACACCTTC. Its translation is CAISDEGFGGYTF.

The chain couples TRBV29-1 to TRBJ1-1; 8 positions agree with TRBD1. Germline V gene lookup returns CDR1 SQVTM and CDR2 ANQGSEA. V dropped 4 bases and J dropped 1; count of bases not matched to a gene: 5. CDR3 length: 14 residues. The CDR3 is CSVAQGAGNTEAFF. The CDR3 DNA is TGCAGCGTTGCGCAGGGGGCGGGGAACACTGAAGCTTTCTTT.

Ten or more counts support this clonotype. The V call is TRBV13, the J call TRBJ2-5; the match to TRBD1 covers 9 bases. V was clipped by 6 bases and J by 5 bases; unmatched bases: 10. This CDR3 spans 15 amino acids. Germline values: CDR1 PRHDT, CDR2 FYEKMQ (reference sequence). CDR3 sequence reads: CASSRGTGSYETQYF. CDR3 bases: TGTGCCAGCAGTCGCGGGACAGGGAGTTACGAGACCCAGTACTTC.